Below are 13 T cell receptor beta chains sequenced from a single sample in a study of CD8 T cells in ankylosing spondylitis. TCRdb reprocessed the 5' RACE reads with MiXCR, giving one entry per CDR3 protein. The repertoire holds tens of thousands of distinct CDR3 sequences, under 30% seen once, with 55% to 75% in the top ten. The sequenced sample consisted of blood, either unsorted or a sorted T cell fraction (not recorded which). The receptors were gathered from a male donor with ankylosing spondylitis or in good health (not recorded which).

V gene TRBV20-1 combines with J gene TRBJ2-3; 14 bases fit TRBD2. The CDR3 is made up of 14 amino acids. CDR1 and CDR2 from the germline V gene are DFQATT and SNEGSKA (reference sequence). Trimming removed 7 bases from V and 2 bases from J; junction bases left unmatched: 2. The CDR3 bases are TGCAGTGTGGGACTAGCGGGGGACACAGATACGCAGTATTTT. Translation: CSVGLAGDTDTQYF.

This chain uses TRBV11-2 with TRBJ2-1, with a tentative D call TRBD1 (5 bases). The length of the CDR3 is 18 residues. V lost 5 bases to trimming and J lost 0 bases, with 20 bases between them. Germline CDR1 SGHAT, CDR2 FQNNGV. The CDR3 DNA sequence: TGTGCCAGCAGCCTAACCCGGGTTTACAGGAGCTCCTACAATGAGCAGTTCTTC. This translates into CASSLTRVYRSSYNEQFF.

There are a few counts of this clonotype. The chain combines TRBV5-5 with TRBJ2-4; 12 nucleotides align to TRBD1. Germline V gives CDR1 SGHKS, CDR2 YYEKEE (reference sequence). There are 15 residues in the CDR3. V gave up 3 bases and J gave up 9 bases; unmatched junction bases: 7. Here the CDR3 DNA reads TGTGCCAGCAGCTGGGACAGGGGGCAAGAAAGCATTCAGTACTTC. Translating gives CASSWDRGQESIQYF.

This clonotype was observed a handful of times. The chain joins TRBV12-3 or TRBV12-4 to TRBJ1-5, with TRBD1 identical over 7 bases. The CDR3 has 14 residues. The junction had 10 bases not matched to a gene; V was cut back by 7 bases and J by 7 bases. The CDR3 DNA sequence: TGTGCCAGCACCGGAGGGGGCTTAAGACAGCCCCAGCATTTT. The encoded protein is CASTGGGLRQPQHF.

This clonotype was seen ten or more times. This chain joins TRBV29-1 and TRBJ1-1; D unresolved. There are 10 residues in the CDR3. In germline, CDR1 is SQVTM, CDR2 ANQGSEA. The germline V and J ends were trimmed by 4 bases and 4 bases, with 4 bases remaining between them. The CDR3 DNA is TGCAGCGTTGTCCTCACTGAAGCTTTCTTT. Translation: CSVVLTEAFF.

This clonotype was observed once. The chain has TRBV5-1 and TRBJ1-2, with 7 bases lining up with TRBD1. The CDR3 runs to 14 residues. Per germline, CDR1 SGHRS and CDR2 YFSETQ. V lost 4 bases to trimming and J lost 3 bases; unmatched junction nucleotides: 6. The CDR3 DNA sequence: TGCGCCAGCAGCAGGGACAGCGTAGACTATGGCTACACCTTC. Translated, it gives CASSRDSVDYGYTF.

This clonotype occurred a few times. The chain carries TRBV2 and TRBJ2-1; 10 bases match TRBD2. CDR1 and CDR2 from the germline V gene are SNHLY and FYNNEI. The trim removed 5 bases at V and 7 bases at J, leaving 8 bases unmatched. The CDR3 contains 15 residues. CDR3 loop: CASSPASGSWNEQFF. DNA for the CDR3: TGTGCCAGCAGTCCGGCTAGCGGGAGTTGGAATGAGCAGTTCTTC.

The chain links TRBV28 to TRBJ1-2, with D possibly TRBD1 on 5 matching bases. The V gene lost 10 bases and the J gene lost 8 bases, with 17 bases spanning the gap. The germline V gene has CDR1 MDHEN and CDR2 SYDVKM. The CDR3 has 12 residues. The DNA for the CDR3 is TGTGCCACCCTATCTGGGGGGGAGGGCTACACCTTC. Residues: CATLSGGEGYTF.

V is TRBV10-2 and J is TRBJ2-5, with a possible D match to TRBD1 (6 bases). Germline-derived CDR1 and CDR2 are WSHSY and SAAADI. The CDR3 is made up of 15 amino acids. V was cut by 6 bases and J by 1 base, with 15 bases left in between. CDR3 residues: CASRLIKGGQETQYF. The DNA of the CDR3 is TGCGCCAGCAGGCTAATCAAAGGGGGCCAAGAGACCCAGTACTTC.

This clonotype has a handful of counts. The chain employs TRBV7-8 and TRBJ1-5, with no clear D. The germline V gene has CDR1 SGHVS and CDR2 FQNEAQ. V dropped 0 bases and J dropped 2 bases, with 11 bases sitting between them. CDR3 length equals 16 residues. CDR3: CASSLAATMGNQPQHF. The CDR3 coding sequence is TGTGCCAGCAGCTTAGCGGCGACGATGGGCAATCAGCCCCAGCATTTT.

This clonotype was seen only a few times. The rearrangement uses TRBV3-1 and TRBJ2-7; D is undetermined. The CDR3 loop spans 14 amino acids. Germline V gene lookup returns CDR1 LGHDT and CDR2 YNNKEL (reference sequence). V was shortened by 1 base and J by 0 bases, with 7 bases between the two germline ends. CDR3 sequence (DNA): TGTGCCAGCAGCCAAGTAACGAACTCCTACGAGCAGTACTTC. This codes for CASSQVTNSYEQYF.

V gene TRBV27 combines with J gene TRBJ2-3, with D unresolved. Trimming removed 8 bases from V and 0 bases from J, with 12 bases in between. The germline gives CDR1 MNHEY, CDR2 SMNVEV (reference sequence). The CDR3 runs 14 residues. Here the CDR3 DNA reads TGTGCCAGCTGTGACGTTAGTAGCACAGATACGCAGTATTTT. Translated: CASCDVSSTDTQYF.

The rearrangement joins TRBV7-2 to TRBJ2-3; no definite D call. The V and J ends lost 3 bases and 1 base respectively, with 11 bases between them. Germline V gene lookup returns CDR1 SGHTA and CDR2 FQGNSA. CDR3 size: 15 residues. CDR3 DNA: TGTGCCAGCAGCTTTTCGACACTTCGCACAGATACGCAGTATTTT. Translation gives CASSFSTLRTDTQYF.